A single sample gave rise to the 20 T cell receptor beta chains below, sequenced in a study of siplizumab effects on memory and regulatory T cells. Sequencing was performed with immunoSEQ multiplex PCR; in TCRdb, only in-frame clones are kept and a portion is missing. The table shows about 66,000 clones, with 90% to 98% occurring only once. The material sequenced was naive CD8+ T cells sorted from blood. Source of these receptors: a human donor in good health.

The rearrangement joins TRBV6-1 to TRBJ2-7; the match to TRBD1 covers 11 bases. V shed 5 bases and J 6 bases; nucleotides not matched to a gene: 3. The germline V gene encodes CDR1 MNHNS and CDR2 SASEGT. This CDR3 is built from 13 residues. CDR3 residues: CASSSGTGGEQYF. DNA for the CDR3: TGTGCCAGCAGTTCCGGGACAGGGGGCGAGCAGTACTTC.

The V and J genes are TRBV4-3 and TRBJ2-7, with 11 positions matching TRBD1. Per the germline V gene, CDR1 is LGHNA and CDR2 is YSLEER. V lost 0 bases to trimming and J lost 4 bases; unmatched junction nucleotides: 5. The CDR3 is 16 residues long. CDR3 nucleotides: TGCGCCAGCAGCCAAGAGACGGACAGGGGGCCGTACGAGCAGTACTTC. This translates into CASSQETDRGPYEQYF.

The rearrangement links TRBV19 to TRBJ2-1; TRBD1 is a possible D gene (5 bases). Germline CDR1 and CDR2: LNHDA and SQIVND (reference sequence). CDR3 length: 14 amino acids. The V end was cut by 7 bases, the J end by 0 bases, with 10 bases between. CDR3 sequence: CASKGIISYNEQFF. The CDR3 DNA is TGTGCCAGTAAGGGGATTATCTCCTACAATGAGCAGTTCTTC.

The sample holds one count of this clone. This chain links TRBV30 with TRBJ2-3; TRBD1 might be the D (6 bases). Trimming pared 5 bases from V and 0 bases from J, leaving 15 bases between. CDR1 and CDR2 (germline): GTSNPN, SVGIG (reference sequence). This CDR3 region has 15 residues. CDR3 nucleotide sequence: TGTGCCTGGCGTAAGGACAGCTCTAGCACAGATACGCAGTATTTT. Translating gives CAWRKDSSSTDTQYF.

This clone appeared a few times. V gene TRBV7-9 combines with J gene TRBJ2-7; TRBD2 matches at 11 bases. Trimming took 5 bases from V and 3 from J; bases not matched to a gene: 0. Germline-derived CDR1 and CDR2 are SEHNR and FQNEAQ (reference sequence). The CDR3 loop spans 13 amino acids. The CDR3 here is CASSGLAGYEQYF. The DNA for the CDR3 is TGTGCCAGCAGCGGACTAGCGGGCTACGAGCAGTACTTC.

This chain uses TRBV7-9 with TRBJ2-1; maybe TRBD2 (7 bases). The CDR3 loop spans 16 amino acids. Germline-derived CDR1 and CDR2 are SEHNR and FQNEAQ (reference sequence). V lost 7 bases to trimming and J lost 5 bases, with 21 bases between them. The CDR3 DNA reads TGTGCCAGCATCCCGCACAGGGAGGGTGCCGACAATGAGCAGTTCTTC. This encodes CASIPHREGADNEQFF.

The J gene is TRBJ2-7, the V gene TRBV27; TRBD2 matches 7 bases. Looked up from germline, CDR1 is MNHEY and CDR2 is SMNVEV (reference sequence). The CDR3 sequence is 16 residues long. V lost 6 bases to trimming and J lost 3 bases; unmatched junction nucleotides: 14. The CDR3 DNA reads as TGTGCCAGCAGCTTGAGTCTGGGGGAGGGTTACTACGAGCAGTACTTC. This translates into CASSLSLGEGYYEQYF.

The CDR3 DNA reads TGTGCCAGCAGCGGGATTTTGAACACTGAAGCTTTCTTT. Protein sequence: CASSGILNTEAFF. The chain joins TRBV9 to TRBJ1-1; D unclear. V was clipped by 3 bases and J by 0 bases, with 6 bases between them. Germline-derived CDR1 and CDR2 are SGDLS and YYNGEE. CDR3 length equals 13 residues.

This clone occurred once. This sequence joins TRBV5-3 and TRBJ2-7; D may match TRBD1 or TRBD2 (5 bases each). TRBV5-3 is reported as an ORF; its role is uncertain. The V and J ends lost 5 bases and 3 bases respectively, with 9 bases between them. This CDR3 has 12 residues. CDR3 DNA: TGTGCCAGAAGTGGGGGTCTCTACGAGCAGTACTTC. Residues: CARSGGLYEQYF.

The chain employs TRBV5-1 and TRBJ1-1; the D is unclear. Trimming took 4 bases from V and 5 from J, leaving 21 bases between them. CDR1 is SGHRS and CDR2 is YFSETQ in the germline V gene. There are 16 residues in the CDR3. The CDR3: CASSPGSYWENTEAFF. The CDR3 DNA reads TGCGCCAGCAGCCCCGGGTCCTATTGGGAAAATACTGAAGCTTTCTTT.

The V call is TRBV4-1, the J call TRBJ2-2; D may be TRBD2 (7 bases). The CDR3 runs 16 residues. V was trimmed by 4 bases and J by 2 bases, leaving 14 bases between them. The germline V gene encodes CDR1 MGHRA and CDR2 YSYEKL. The CDR3 DNA sequence: TGCGCCAGCAGCCGGGGGGGCGACGGAAACACCGGGGAGCTGTTTTTT. It translates to CASSRGGDGNTGELFF.

To note about this clone: Other nucleotide sequences from this sample produce the same CDR3. The chain uses TRBV5-1 and TRBJ2-5; a weak D match, TRBD2 (7 bases). V was shortened by 0 bases and J by 5 bases, with 14 bases between the two germline ends. This CDR3 is built from 15 residues. The germline V gene encodes CDR1 SGHRS and CDR2 YFSETQ. CDR3 bases: TGCGCCAGCAGCTTGGGGGGGGGCGATGGGGAGACCCAGTACTTC. It codes for CASSLGGGDGETQYF.

The V call is TRBV4-1, the J call TRBJ2-7; 8 bases line up with TRBD1. Germline V CDR1 and CDR2: MGHRA, YSYEKL. The V segment lost 0 bases and the J segment 7 bases; nucleotides outside the gene matches: 8. The CDR3 runs to 15 residues. The CDR3 coding sequence is TGCGCCAGCAGCCAAGATGACCAGGGGGCGGGTGAGCAGTACTTC. Protein: CASSQDDQGAGEQYF.

This sequence joins TRBV28 and TRBJ2-7, with D maybe TRBD2 (5 bases). Germline CDR1 and CDR2: MDHEN and SYDVKM. Between the trimmed V and J ends, which lost 1 base and 3 bases, there was a span of 16 bases. CDR3 length: 16 amino acids. CDR3: CASSLSGVPSFYEQYF. The CDR3 DNA sequence: TGTGCCAGCAGTTTATCCGGGGTCCCGTCATTCTACGAGCAGTACTTC.

This clone appeared a single time. The chain combines TRBV4-3 with TRBJ2-5, with D unclear. Germline V gives CDR1 LGHNA, CDR2 YSLEER. V was clipped by 0 bases and J by 4 bases, with 6 bases between them. This CDR3 spans 13 amino acids. The CDR3 sequence is CASSQDVGETQYF. Here the CDR3 DNA reads TGCGCCAGCAGCCAAGATGTGGGAGAGACCCAGTACTTC.

This rearrangement joins TRBV7-6 to TRBJ2-2; no reliable D call. The CDR3 sequence is 15 residues long. V lost 5 bases and J lost 0, with 10 bases in between. The germline CDR1 and CDR2 sequences are SGHVS and FNYEAQ. The CDR3 nucleotides read TGTGCCAGCAGCCTTCCTTGGGCGAACACCGGGGAGCTGTTTTTT. Translated: CASSLPWANTGELFF.

The rearrangement uses TRBV6-5 and TRBJ1-1; 10 nucleotides match TRBD1. There are 14 residues in the CDR3. Germline V gives CDR1 MNHEY, CDR2 SVGAGI. V lost 5 bases, J lost 5 bases, and 5 bases stayed unmatched. The CDR3 loop reads CASSGPGQGTEAFF. The CDR3 bases are TGTGCCAGCAGTGGGCCGGGACAGGGGACTGAAGCTTTCTTT.

The chain joins TRBV19 to TRBJ1-2, with 7 bases matching TRBD1. The CDR3 sequence is 13 residues long. With 3 bases clipped from V and 7 bases from J, the junction kept 5 bases outside the gene matches. Germline V gene data show CDR1 as LNHDA and CDR2 as SQIVND (reference sequence). As DNA, the CDR3 is TGTGCCAGTAGTATGACAGGGTCCTTTGGCTACACCTTC. This encodes CASSMTGSFGYTF.

This clone was seen a single time. V is TRBV9 and J is TRBJ1-6; 9 bases match TRBD1. V shed 0 bases and J 7 bases; nucleotides not matched to a gene: 2. This CDR3 has 15 amino acids. Germline loops: CDR1 SGDLS, CDR2 YYNGEE. The CDR3 spells CASSVETGGNSPLHF. CDR3 bases: TGTGCCAGCAGCGTAGAGACAGGGGGAAATTCACCCCTCCACTTT. The whole variable domain, filled in from reference TRBV9 and TRBJ1-6, reads DSGVTQTPKHLITATGQRVTLRCSPRSGDLSVYWYQQSLDQGLQFLIQYYNGEERAKGNILERFSAQQFPDLHSELNLSSLELGDSALYFCASSVETGGNSPLHFGNGTRLTVT.

The chain uses TRBV19 and TRBJ2-1; a weak D match, TRBD1 (5 bases). The CDR3 has 13 residues. V was trimmed by 6 bases and J by 6 bases, leaving 12 bases between them. Germline assignment: CDR1 LNHDA and CDR2 SQIVND (reference sequence). CDR3 DNA sequence: TGTGCCAGTAGCCCGGACACTTTCAATGAGCAGTTCTTC. It specifies CASSPDTFNEQFF.